This T cell receptor beta chain originates from a study of cytomegalovirus exposure and HLA in healthy donors. Looking at the study overall: Counted in an early data release were some 81 million unique TCRs from HLA-typed donors. General study results and limits: In a later analysis, HLA-associated beta chains showed higher expansion and lower generation probabilities than comparable chains. Listed as cytomegalovirus-associated were 150 to 200 TCR beta chains.

Researchers ran the PCR with 60 Vbeta and 13 Jbeta primers. Data came from immunoSEQ multiplex PCR; TCRdb stores just in-frame clones and leaves some out. The sample data list about 77,000 clones. Healthy bone marrow donors made up the donors. As to this clone: Its antigen is still unknown.

V lost 4 bases, J lost 0 bases, and 14 bases lay in between. This CDR3 spans 16 amino acids. Per germline, CDR1 SGHNT and CDR2 YENEEA. The chain is built from TRBV11-3 and TRBJ2-3; maybe TRBD2 (6 bases). This sequence was found in a man aged 45 to 65 in good health and CMV-seropositive. The sequenced sample was PBMCs. The CDR3 DNA follows: TGTGCCAGCAGCTGGGGACTTCAGATCAGCACAGATACGCAGTATTTT. The encoded protein is CASSWGLQISTDTQYF. The full variable domain, in which reference TRBV11-3 and TRBJ2-3 provide the parts outside the CDR3, is EAGVVQSPRYKIIEKKQPVAFWCNPISGHNTLYWYLQNLGQGPELLIRYENEEAVDDSQLPKDRFSAERLKGVDSTLKIQPAELGDSAVYLCASSWGLQISTDTQYFGPGTRLTVL.